A single sample gave rise to the 19 T cell receptor beta chains below, sequenced in a study of shared clonotypes between healthy human individuals. Here immunoSEQ multiplex PCR was the method, and the copy in TCRdb shows in-frame clones only, minus some. The sample has 1.6 million or so clones; more than 95% are singletons. Sequencing was performed on naive CD4+ T cells sorted from blood. The subset was: CD45RA+ positively selected. The receptors come from a man aged 25-45 years in good health.

The chain couples TRBV5-4 to TRBJ1-1; D is ambiguous. CDR3 size: 15 residues. Looked up from germline, CDR1 is SGHNT and CDR2 is YYREEE (reference sequence). The V and J ends lost 3 bases and 2 bases respectively, with 14 bases between them. The CDR3 sequence: CASSSAQTANTEAFF. DNA for the CDR3: TGTGCCAGCAGCTCCGCCCAAACAGCTAACACTGAAGCTTTCTTT. The variable domain in full, completed from reference TRBV5-4 and TRBJ1-1, reads ETGVTQSPTHLIKTRGQQVTLRCSSQSGHNTVSWYQQALGQGPQFIFQYYREEENGRGNFPPRFSGLQFPNYSSELNVNALELDDSALYLCASSSAQTANTEAFFGQGTRLTVV.

The rearrangement links TRBV5-1 to TRBJ2-2; D is unclear. This CDR3 contains 13 residues. The germline V gene has CDR1 SGHRS and CDR2 YFSETQ. Deletions cut 4 bases from V and 2 bases from J, with 6 bases between. CDR3 sequence: CASSNANTGELFF. DNA of the CDR3: TGCGCCAGCAGCAACGCTAACACCGGGGAGCTGTTTTTT.

The J gene is TRBJ2-7, the V gene TRBV5-6; 8 bases fit TRBD1. The CDR3 sequence is 15 residues long. Trimming removed 5 bases from V and 0 bases from J; junction bases left unmatched: 7. Germline CDR1 and CDR2: SGHDT and YYEEEE. CDR3 residues: CASSPGGVLSYEQYF. For the CDR3, the DNA is TGTGCCAGCAGTCCAGGGGGCGTTCTCTCCTACGAGCAGTACTTC.

Here the CDR3 DNA reads TGTGCCAGCAGCAAGGAGTACACAGATACGCAGTATTTT. Its protein product is CASSKEYTDTQYF. The rearrangement links TRBV5-8 to TRBJ2-3; the D is unclear. V lost 4 bases and J 2 bases, leaving 8 bases between the germline ends. CDR3 length: 13 residues. Germline CDR1 reads SGHTS; CDR2 reads YDEGEE. The variable domain in full, completed from reference TRBV5-8 and TRBJ2-3, reads EAGVTQSPTHLIKTRGQQATLRCSPISGHTSVYWYQQALGLGLQFLLWYDEGEERNRGNFPPRFSGRQFPNYSSELNVNALELEDSALYLCASSKEYTDTQYFGPGTRLTVL.

This chain's CDR3 is CASSHRDRGWQPQHF. The CDR3 nucleotides are TGTGCCAGCAGTCACCGGGACAGGGGCTGGCAGCCCCAGCATTTT. The rearrangement uses TRBV6-6 and TRBJ1-5; 10 bases fit TRBD1. CDR3 length: 15 residues. J lost 7 bases, V lost 5 bases, and 8 bases had no gene match. The germline V gene has CDR1 MNHNY and CDR2 SVGAGI (reference sequence).

The chain has TRBV5-4 and TRBJ2-2; 8 nucleotides agree with TRBD2. Germline lookup yields CDR1 SGHNT and CDR2 YYREEE (reference sequence). J lost 8 bases, V lost 5 bases, and 11 bases had no gene match. The CDR3 has 15 residues. The CDR3 spells CASSLKVAGTGELFF. The CDR3 DNA follows: TGTGCCAGCAGTCTCAAGGTAGCGGGAACGGGGGAGCTGTTTTTT.

The V call is TRBV19, the J call TRBJ2-1; 8 bases agree with TRBD2. V lost 3 bases to trimming and J lost 4 bases; unmatched junction nucleotides: 8. CDR3 length equals 16 residues. The germline CDR1 and CDR2 sequences are LNHDA and SQIVND (reference sequence). The CDR3 bases are TGTGCCAGTAGTATGGCCCGAGTAGCGGGGTACAATGAGCAGTTCTTC. It codes for CASSMARVAGYNEQFF.

Details on this clone: Additional DNA sequences in this sample encode the identical CDR3. The rearrangement links TRBV10-3 to TRBJ2-1, with 11 positions matching TRBD2. Germline V gene data show CDR1 as ENHRY and CDR2 as SYGVKD. V lost 6 bases to trimming and J lost 3 bases; unmatched junction nucleotides: 4. The length of the CDR3 is 15 residues. CDR3: CAISQLAGDYNEQFF. The CDR3 bases are TGTGCCATCAGCCAACTAGCGGGAGACTACAATGAGCAGTTCTTC.

The rearrangement uses TRBV19 and TRBJ1-4; the D is unclear. The CDR3 length is 15 residues. Germline CDR1 and CDR2: LNHDA and SQIVND (reference sequence). The V and J ends lost 3 bases and 8 bases respectively, with 16 bases between them. This chain's CDR3 is CASSIRLGLKEKLFF. The CDR3 nucleotides are TGTGCCAGTAGTATTCGCCTGGGTTTAAAGGAAAAACTGTTTTTT.

The V and J genes are TRBV5-1 and TRBJ2-2, with D perhaps assigned TRBD1 or TRBD2 (5 bases each). This CDR3 is built from 14 residues. The germline V gene has CDR1 SGHRS and CDR2 YFSETQ. Trimming stripped 4 bases from V and 7 bases from J, with 14 bases between. The CDR3, as DNA: TGCGCCAGCAGCGCCGGGACCCCCGTCGGGGAGCTGTTTTTT. Translated, it gives CASSAGTPVGELFF. Full variable domain (outside the CDR3, taken from reference TRBV5-1 and TRBJ2-2): KAGVTQTPRYLIKTRGQQVTLSCSPISGHRSVSWYQQTPGQGLQFLFEYFSETQRNKGNFPGRFSGRQFSNSRSEMNVSTLELGDSALYLCASSAGTPVGELFFGEGSRLTVL.

This chain joins TRBV5-5 and TRBJ2-7, with 13 bases matching TRBD2. This CDR3 contains 15 residues. The ends lost 4 bases at V and 2 bases at J; junction bases unmatched: 3. CDR1 is SGHKS and CDR2 is YYEKEE in the germline V gene (reference sequence). Here the CDR3 reads CASSGGLAGPYEQYF. In DNA, the CDR3 is TGTGCCAGCAGCGGGGGACTAGCGGGACCCTACGAGCAGTACTTC. Supplemented by reference TRBV5-5 and TRBJ2-7, the full variable domain reads DAGVTQSPTHLIKTRGQQVTLRCSPISGHKSVSWYQQVLGQGPQFIFQYYEKEERGRGNFPDRFSARQFPNYSSELNVNALLLGDSALYLCASSGGLAGPYEQYFGPGTRLTVT.

The rearrangement joins TRBV5-4 to TRBJ2-3, with 16 bases matching TRBD2. The V gene end was trimmed by 7 bases and the J gene end by 0 bases; junction bases not matched to a gene: 8. The CDR3 loop spans 18 amino acids. Germline V gene sequence: CDR1 SGHNT, CDR2 YYREEE (reference sequence). CDR3 sequence: CASGRGLAGGSSTDTQYF. Written as DNA, the CDR3 is TGTGCCAGCGGAAGGGGACTAGCGGGAGGGTCCAGCACAGATACGCAGTATTTT. The whole variable domain, filled in from reference TRBV5-4 and TRBJ2-3, reads ETGVTQSPTHLIKTRGQQVTLRCSSQSGHNTVSWYQQALGQGPQFIFQYYREEENGRGNFPPRFSGLQFPNYSSELNVNALELDDSALYLCASGRGLAGGSSTDTQYFGPGTRLTVL.

This chain joins TRBV14 and TRBJ2-1, with a possible D match to TRBD1 (5 bases). The length of the CDR3 is 13 residues. Trimming left V 4 bases short and J 5 bases short, with 9 bases between. Germline assignment: CDR1 SGHDN and CDR2 FVKESK. Here the CDR3 DNA reads TGTGCCAGCAGCCTTCGACAGAACAATGAGCAGTTCTTC. Protein: CASSLRQNNEQFF.

This clone was seen a single time. Other DNA sequences in this sample translate to the same CDR3. The chain recombines TRBV6-6 with TRBJ2-7, with TRBD1 matching over 7 bases. Germline CDR1 is MNHNY and CDR2 is SVGAGI (reference sequence). Losses at the gene ends were 5 bases for V and 4 bases for J; bases not matched to a gene: 8. This CDR3 comprises 14 residues. The CDR3 region is CASSRRQGNYEQYF. CDR3 in DNA: TGTGCCAGCAGTCGGAGACAGGGAAATTACGAGCAGTACTTC.

The chain combines TRBV7-9 with TRBJ2-7; tentative D call: TRBD1 (5 bases). Germline loops: CDR1 SEHNR, CDR2 FQNEAQ (reference sequence). The germline V and J ends were trimmed by 5 bases and 3 bases, with 11 bases remaining between them. This CDR3 spans 13 amino acids. CDR3 bases: TGTGCCAGCAGCAGGGCAGGGAACTACGAGCAGTACTTC. It yields the protein CASSRAGNYEQYF.

The chain employs TRBV11-1 and TRBJ2-1, with TRBD2 identical over 12 bases. The CDR3 is 17 amino acids. V shed 3 bases and J 8 bases; nucleotides not matched to a gene: 11. From germline, CDR1 is SGHAT and CDR2 FQDESV (reference sequence). CDR3 bases: TGTGCCAGCAGCTTGGACCGACTAGCGGGAGATCTGGATGAGCAGTTCTTC. Encoded protein: CASSLDRLAGDLDEQFF.

The chain links TRBV4-2 to TRBJ2-7; TRBD1 aligns across 7 bases. The trim removed 2 bases at V and 3 bases at J, leaving 4 bases unmatched. The CDR3 is made up of 14 amino acids. Germline CDR1 and CDR2: LGHNA and YNFKEQ. The CDR3 spells CASSQTGTDYEQYF. In nucleotides, the CDR3 is TGTGCCAGCAGCCAAACCGGGACAGACTACGAGCAGTACTTC.

Comments on this clone: The sample has other DNA sequences that encode this CDR3 too. V gene TRBV7-9 combines with J gene TRBJ2-7; 9 bases are a match to TRBD1. Trimming cost V 2 bases and J 4 bases; bases outside gene matches: 6. The CDR3 sequence is 15 residues long. Germline CDR1 SEHNR, CDR2 FQNEAQ (reference sequence). The CDR3 reads CASSLTGTGSYEQYF. The CDR3 bases are TGTGCCAGCAGCTTAACCGGGACAGGGAGTTACGAGCAGTACTTC.

The V gene is TRBV23-1, the J gene TRBJ2-2, with D hard to call. TRBV23-1 is flagged as an ORF with uncertain function. V was cut by 0 bases and J by 0 bases, with 5 bases left in between. The CDR3 runs 15 residues. For the CDR3, the DNA is TGCGCCAGCAGTCAATCGGGCACGAACACCGGGGAGCTGTTTTTT. It yields the protein CASSQSGTNTGELFF.